These 17 T cell receptor beta chains were all obtained from the same sample, sequenced in a study of blood T cell repertoires in COVID-19. Only in-frame clones appear in the TCRdb table, and some are missing; sequencing was by immunoSEQ multiplex PCR. The repertoire holds hundreds of thousands of clones, with 80% to 85% as singletons. The specimen sequenced was peripheral blood. These receptors were collected from a woman aged 80 or over with active or convalescent COVID-19.

The chain uses TRBV5-5 and TRBJ2-7; 10 nucleotides agree with TRBD1. Germline values: CDR1 SGHKS, CDR2 YYEKEE (reference sequence). The V and J ends lost 3 bases and 6 bases, in that order; junction bases with no gene match: 3. This CDR3 spans 13 amino acids. Written as DNA, the CDR3 is TGTGCCAGCAGCTGGGACAGGGGTGTCGAGCAGTACTTC. Amino acids: CASSWDRGVEQYF.

V gene TRBV7-2 combines with J gene TRBJ2-1, with 7 bases identical to TRBD1. The CDR3 totals 15 residues. The junction had 5 bases not matched to a gene; V was cut back by 5 bases and J by 1 base. Germline CDR1 reads SGHTA; CDR2 reads FQGNSA. Written as DNA, the CDR3 is TGTGCCAGCAGCAATCGACAGGGATCCTACAATGAGCAGTTCTTC. Its translation is CASSNRQGSYNEQFF.

The chain recombines TRBV5-1 with TRBJ2-7, with a possible D match to TRBD2 (6 bases). The CDR3 has 14 residues. V lost 0 bases, J lost 0 bases, and 7 bases lay in between. Germline V gene data show CDR1 as SGHRS and CDR2 as YFSETQ. The CDR3 region has the DNA TGCGCCAGCAGCTTGGGCGGGAACTCCTACGAGCAGTACTTC. It is translated as CASSLGGNSYEQYF.

The rearrangement uses TRBV18 and TRBJ1-3; 8 bases match TRBD1. Germline V gene sequence: CDR1 KGHSH, CDR2 LQKENI. Trimming took 3 bases from V and 3 from J; bases not matched to a gene: 1. This CDR3 comprises 14 residues. CDR3: CASSPDRVGNTIYF. The CDR3 region has the DNA TGTGCCAGCTCACCGGACAGGGTTGGAAACACCATATATTTT. Full variable domain (missing parts from reference TRBV18 and TRBJ1-3): NAGVMQNPRHLVRRRGQEARLRCSPMKGHSHVYWYRQLPEEGLKFMVYLQKENIIDESGMPKERFSAEFPKEGPSILRIQQVVRGDSAAYFCASSPDRVGNTIYFGEGSWLTVV.

The chain combines TRBV10-3 with TRBJ2-1; a possible D gene is TRBD1 (5 bases). Germline CDR1 reads ENHRY; CDR2 reads SYGVKD. V lost 3 bases and J lost 8, with 14 bases in between. The CDR3 extends over 14 amino acids. The CDR3 DNA reads as TGTGCCATCAGTGAAACATGGGGCAGTTATGAGCAGTTCTTC. It specifies CAISETWGSYEQFF.

V and J are TRBV4-3 and TRBJ2-1; TRBD1 aligns across 9 bases. This CDR3 contains 16 residues. Germline CDR1 and CDR2: LGHNA and YSLEER. Losses at the gene ends were 0 bases for V and 2 bases for J; bases not matched to a gene: 2. The CDR3 reads CASSQDRDRAYNEQFF. CDR3 coding DNA: TGCGCCAGCAGCCAAGACCGGGACAGGGCCTACAATGAGCAGTTCTTC.

The gene calls are TRBV5-1 and TRBJ1-4; 8 positions match TRBD1. Unmatched junction bases numbered 3, after V lost 0 bases and J lost 5 bases. CDR1 is SGHRS, CDR2 YFSETQ, per germline. CDR3 size: 15 residues. In DNA, the CDR3 is TGCGCCAGCAGCTTGGACAGGGGGAAAAATGAAAAACTGTTTTTT. Translating it yields CASSLDRGKNEKLFF.

The V gene is TRBV19, the J gene TRBJ2-7; TRBD1 matches 10 bases. V gave up 6 bases and J gave up 4 bases; unmatched junction bases: 9. CDR3 length: 15 residues. CDR1 and CDR2 from the germline V gene are LNHDA and SQIVND (reference sequence). This CDR3 reads CASSDRDRGKYEQYF. The CDR3, as DNA: TGTGCCAGTAGCGACCGGGACAGGGGAAAGTACGAGCAGTACTTC.

The rearrangement uses TRBV15 and TRBJ2-5, with 8 bases aligning to TRBD2. Germline V gene sequence: CDR1 LNHNV, CDR2 YYDKDF (reference sequence). The CDR3 runs 19 residues. Unmatched junction bases numbered 12, after V lost 0 bases and J lost 0 bases. CDR3 in amino acids: CATSRELLRAGGNQETQYF. The DNA for the CDR3 is TGTGCCACCAGCAGAGAGCTCTTACGGGCGGGGGGTAACCAAGAGACCCAGTACTTC.

The CDR3 loop reads CASSYSKGDEQYF. For the CDR3, the DNA is TGTGCCAGCAGTTACTCGAAGGGGGACGAGCAGTACTTC. The chain employs TRBV6-2 or TRBV6-3 and TRBJ2-7; D is perhaps TRBD1 (6 bases). V dropped 0 bases and J dropped 5 bases, with 8 bases sitting between them. The CDR3 is 13 amino acids. Per germline, CDR1 MNHEY and CDR2 SVGEGT.

CDR3 coding DNA: TGTGCCAGCAGTAAACCGGGAGTCTACGAGCAGTACTTC. Translating gives CASSKPGVYEQYF. The rearrangement joins TRBV6-5 to TRBJ2-7; a weak D match, TRBD2 (6 bases). CDR3 size: 13 residues. Germline CDR1 and CDR2: MNHEY and SVGAGI. Trimming left V 5 bases short and J 3 bases short, with 11 bases between.

The V call is TRBV7-9, the J call TRBJ1-6; TRBD1 is a possible D gene (5 bases). V was pared by 5 bases and J by 0 bases, with 14 bases between. The CDR3 totals 17 residues. Germline CDR1 SEHNR, CDR2 FQNEAQ (reference sequence). This CDR3 is CASSAPGGSSYNSPLHF. The CDR3 DNA follows: TGTGCCAGCAGCGCCCCCGGGGGAAGCTCCTATAATTCACCCCTCCACTTT.

The chain recombines TRBV5-1 with TRBJ2-7; TRBD1 agrees at 7 bases. The CDR3 is 15 residues long. Per germline, CDR1 SGHRS and CDR2 YFSETQ. The V gene end was trimmed by 0 bases and the J gene end by 0 bases; junction bases not matched to a gene: 3. CDR3 loop: CASSLGDRASYEQYF. The CDR3 nucleotides are TGCGCCAGCAGCTTGGGGGACAGAGCCTCCTACGAGCAGTACTTC.

This rearrangement joins TRBV11-3 to TRBJ2-3; D not resolved. The CDR3 spans 13 residues. Deletions cut 5 bases from V and 6 bases from J, with 12 bases between. The germline V gene has CDR1 SGHNT and CDR2 YENEEA. The CDR3 loop is CASSPPAPDTQYF. CDR3 bases: TGTGCCAGCAGCCCCCCCGCGCCTGATACGCAGTATTTT. The full variable domain, completed using reference TRBV11-3 and TRBJ2-3, is EAGVVQSPRYKIIEKKQPVAFWCNPISGHNTLYWYLQNLGQGPELLIRYENEEAVDDSQLPKDRFSAERLKGVDSTLKIQPAELGDSAVYLCASSPPAPDTQYFGPGTRLTVL.

CDR3 loop: CASSIRQDYGYTF. DNA of the CDR3: TGTGCCAGCAGCATCCGACAGGACTATGGCTACACCTTC. This chain joins TRBV7-2 and TRBJ1-2; the D gene is possibly TRBD1 (6 bases). CDR3 length: 13 residues. Germline lookup yields CDR1 SGHTA and CDR2 FQGNSA. Trimming pared 5 bases from V and 3 bases from J, leaving 10 bases between.

The DNA for the CDR3 is TGTGCCAGCAGCAGGGACAGGGGCGATGGCTACACCTTC. Its protein product is CASSRDRGDGYTF. The genes are TRBV7-6 and TRBJ1-2; 10 bases align to TRBD1. The CDR3 is made up of 13 amino acids. Looked up from germline, CDR1 is SGHVS and CDR2 is FNYEAQ. The V segment lost 5 bases and the J segment 6 bases; nucleotides outside the gene matches: 3.

The chain is built from TRBV6-6 and TRBJ1-5; 8 bases agree with TRBD1. V lost 7 bases and J lost 8; bases outside the gene matches: 7. CDR3 length: 13 residues. Germline loops: CDR1 MNHNY, CDR2 SVGAGI (reference sequence). The CDR3 coding sequence is TGTGCCAGCACCCGCGGACAGGGAAAGCCCCAGCATTTT. It translates to CASTRGQGKPQHF.